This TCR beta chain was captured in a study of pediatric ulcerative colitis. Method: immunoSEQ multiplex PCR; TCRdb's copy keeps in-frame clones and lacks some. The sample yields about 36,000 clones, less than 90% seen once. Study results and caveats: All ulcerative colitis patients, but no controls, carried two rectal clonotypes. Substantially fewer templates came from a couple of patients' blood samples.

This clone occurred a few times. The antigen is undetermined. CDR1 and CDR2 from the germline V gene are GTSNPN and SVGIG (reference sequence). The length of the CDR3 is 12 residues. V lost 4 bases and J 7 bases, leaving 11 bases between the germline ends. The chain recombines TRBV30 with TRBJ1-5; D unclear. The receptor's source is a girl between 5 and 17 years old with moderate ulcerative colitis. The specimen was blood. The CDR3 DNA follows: TGTGCCTGGAATCTGGGAGACCAGCCCCAGCATTTT. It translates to CAWNLGDQPQHF. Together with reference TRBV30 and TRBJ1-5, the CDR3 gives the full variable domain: SQTIHQWPATLVQPVGSPLSLECTVEGTSNPNLYWYRQAAGRGLQLLFYSVGIGQISSEVPQNLSASRPQDRQFILSSKKLLLSDSGFYLCAWNLGDQPQHFGDGTRLSIL.